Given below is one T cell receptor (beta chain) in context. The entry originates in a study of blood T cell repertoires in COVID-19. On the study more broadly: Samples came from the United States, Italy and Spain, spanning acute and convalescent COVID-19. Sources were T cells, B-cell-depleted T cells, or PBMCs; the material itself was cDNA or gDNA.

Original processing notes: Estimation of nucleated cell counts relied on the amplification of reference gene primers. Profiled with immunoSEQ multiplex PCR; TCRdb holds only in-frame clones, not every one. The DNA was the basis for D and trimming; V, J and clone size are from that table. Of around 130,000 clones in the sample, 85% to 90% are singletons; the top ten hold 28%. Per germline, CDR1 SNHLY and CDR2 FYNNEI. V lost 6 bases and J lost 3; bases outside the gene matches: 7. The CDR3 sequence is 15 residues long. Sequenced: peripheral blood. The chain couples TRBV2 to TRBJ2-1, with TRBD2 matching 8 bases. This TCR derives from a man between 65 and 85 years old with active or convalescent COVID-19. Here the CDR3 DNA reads TGTGCCAGCAGCCCCGAGCGGGAGTTCTACAATGAGCAGTTCTTC. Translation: CASSPEREFYNEQFF.